This note documents a single TCR beta chain sequence. The antigen is unknown. Measured with immunoSEQ multiplex PCR; TCRdb has only the in-frame clones, and not every one. The sample records some 190,000 clones, roughly 94% being singletons. This specimen comes from a study of T cell responses to AZD1222 COVID-19 vaccine. Study-level points and caveats: Reports say nearly half of spike-specific TCRs go after unmutated variant regions. Repertoires were obtained solely post-peak T cell response. Vaccine-associated CD4 TCRs spanned spike, dominant at 160-218 and 743-854. At baseline, just five or six AZD1222 recipients tested seropositive.

J was trimmed by 5 bases and V by 2 bases; bases with no gene match: 9. This CDR3 region has 18 residues. CDR1 and CDR2 (germline): ENHRY, SYGVKD. The chain carries TRBV10-3 and TRBJ2-5, with TRBD2 identical over 15 bases. Source: peripheral blood, taken 28 days after the second dose of the MenACWY control vaccine. This receptor was identified in an adult who received the MenACWY meningococcal vaccine as a control. CDR3 sequence reads: CAISEPGLAGGLKETQYF. The DNA for the CDR3 is TGTGCCATCAGTGAGCCTGGACTAGCGGGAGGGCTAAAGGAGACCCAGTACTTC.